This T cell receptor beta chain was found in a study of CD8 T cells in Susac syndrome. The CDR3 has 12 amino acids. Germline CDR1 reads SGHDT; CDR2 reads YYEEEE. Trimming removed 3 bases from V and 8 bases from J; junction bases left unmatched: 2. Isolation of CD8+ and CD4+ T cells was performed negatively, whereas enrichment of TEMRA cells was done by FACS. This clonotype has a handful of counts. Random hexamers were used to reverse transcribe about 0.5 to 1 ug of RNA. Amplification of TCR beta CDR3 used immunoSEQ multiplex PCR across 54 Vbeta and 13 Jbeta. Using its own MiXCR run on the immunoSEQ multiplex PCR reads, TCRdb lists one record per CDR3 protein. The repertoire includes under 150,000 distinct CDR3 sequences, around 91% of them detected once, and 0.24% sits in the top ten.

The sequenced sample consisted of CD8+ T cells from PBMCs. V usage is TRBV5-6 and J usage is TRBJ1-1; 9 positions match TRBD1. The receptor was isolated from a human donor with multiple sclerosis. This CDR3 reads CASSSDRGEAFF. CDR3 nucleotides: TGTGCCAGCAGCTCGGACAGGGGCGAAGCTTTCTTT.